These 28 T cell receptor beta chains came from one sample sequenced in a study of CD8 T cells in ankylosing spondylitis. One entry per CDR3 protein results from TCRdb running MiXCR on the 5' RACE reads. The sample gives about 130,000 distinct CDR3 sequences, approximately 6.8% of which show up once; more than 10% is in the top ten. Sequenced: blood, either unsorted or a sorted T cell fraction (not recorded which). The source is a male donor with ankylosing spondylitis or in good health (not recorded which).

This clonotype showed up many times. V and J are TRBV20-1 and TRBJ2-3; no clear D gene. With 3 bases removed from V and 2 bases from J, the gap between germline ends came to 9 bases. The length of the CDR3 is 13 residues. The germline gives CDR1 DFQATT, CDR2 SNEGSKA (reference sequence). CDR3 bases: TGCAGTGCTAGGGTATGGACCACAGATACGCAGTATTTT. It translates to CSARVWTTDTQYF.

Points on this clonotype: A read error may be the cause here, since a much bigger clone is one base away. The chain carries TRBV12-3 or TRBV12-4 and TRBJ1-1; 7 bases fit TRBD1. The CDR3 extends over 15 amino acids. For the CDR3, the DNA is TGTGCCAGCAGCAGGGACAGTTATATGAACCCTGAAGCTTTCTTT. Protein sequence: CASSRDSYMNPEAFF.

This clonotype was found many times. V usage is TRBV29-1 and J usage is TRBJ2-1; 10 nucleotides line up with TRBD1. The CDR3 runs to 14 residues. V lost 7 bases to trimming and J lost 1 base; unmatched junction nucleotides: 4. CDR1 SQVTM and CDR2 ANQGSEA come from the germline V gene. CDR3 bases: TGCAGCGCTGGGGACAGGGGATCCTACAATGAGCAGTTCTTC. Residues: CSAGDRGSYNEQFF.

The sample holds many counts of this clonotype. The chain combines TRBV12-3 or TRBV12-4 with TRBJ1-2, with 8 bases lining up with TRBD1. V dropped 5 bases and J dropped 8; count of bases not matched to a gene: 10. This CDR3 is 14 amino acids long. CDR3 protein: CASSQTGGRRGYTF. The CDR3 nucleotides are TGTGCCAGCAGTCAAACAGGGGGGCGGAGGGGCTACACCTTC.

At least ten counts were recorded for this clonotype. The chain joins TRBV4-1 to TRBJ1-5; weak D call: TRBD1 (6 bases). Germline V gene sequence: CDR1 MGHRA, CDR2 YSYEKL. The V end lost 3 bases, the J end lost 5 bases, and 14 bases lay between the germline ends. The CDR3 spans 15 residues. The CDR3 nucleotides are TGCGCCAGCAGCCATATAGACAGGACCCATCAGCCCCAGCATTTT. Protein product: CASSHIDRTHQPQHF.

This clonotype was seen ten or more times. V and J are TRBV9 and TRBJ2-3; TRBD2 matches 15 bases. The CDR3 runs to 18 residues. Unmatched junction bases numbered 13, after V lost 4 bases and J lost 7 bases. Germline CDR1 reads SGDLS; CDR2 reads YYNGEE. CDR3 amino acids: CASSPHPGLAGGRNTQYF. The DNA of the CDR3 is TGTGCCAGCAGCCCCCATCCGGGACTAGCGGGGGGAAGGAATACGCAGTATTTT.

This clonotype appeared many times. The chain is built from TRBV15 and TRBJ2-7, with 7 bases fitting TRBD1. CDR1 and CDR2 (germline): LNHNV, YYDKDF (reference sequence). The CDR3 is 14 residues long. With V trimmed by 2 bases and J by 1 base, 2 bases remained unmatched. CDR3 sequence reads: CATSRRDSSYEQYF. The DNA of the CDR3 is TGTGCCACCAGCAGAAGGGACAGTTCCTACGAGCAGTACTTC.

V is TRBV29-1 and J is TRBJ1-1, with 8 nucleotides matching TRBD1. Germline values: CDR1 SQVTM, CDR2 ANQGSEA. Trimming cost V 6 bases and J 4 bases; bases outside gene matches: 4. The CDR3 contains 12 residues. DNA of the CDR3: TGCAGCGTAGTAACAGGGGGCACTGAAGCTTTCTTT. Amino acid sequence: CSVVTGGTEAFF.

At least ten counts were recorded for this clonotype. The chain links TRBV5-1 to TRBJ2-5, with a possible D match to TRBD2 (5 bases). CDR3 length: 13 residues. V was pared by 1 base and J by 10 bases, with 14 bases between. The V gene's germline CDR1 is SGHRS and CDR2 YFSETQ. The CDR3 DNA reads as TGCGCCAGCAGCTTGACCGACGAAGGAGGCCAGTACTTC. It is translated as CASSLTDEGGQYF.

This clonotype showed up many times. CDR3 in DNA: TGCGCCAGCAGCCCGGGGGCCGGGAACACTGAAGCTTTCTTT. Its protein is CASSPGAGNTEAFF. The chain couples TRBV5-1 to TRBJ1-1; TRBD1 is a possible D gene (6 bases). CDR3 length: 14 residues. Germline V gives CDR1 SGHRS, CDR2 YFSETQ. The V and J ends lost 4 bases and 1 base respectively, with 11 bases between them. Using reference TRBV5-1 and TRBJ1-1 for the parts outside the CDR3, the full variable domain is KAGVTQTPRYLIKTRGQQVTLSCSPISGHRSVSWYQQTPGQGLQFLFEYFSETQRNKGNFPGRFSGRQFSNSRSEMNVSTLELGDSALYLCASSPGAGNTEAFFGQGTRLTVV.

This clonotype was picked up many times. CDR3 protein: CSVEKVDGGYTF. In nucleotides, the CDR3 is TGCAGCGTTGAAAAGGTGGACGGTGGCTACACCTTC. The chain uses TRBV29-1 and TRBJ1-2, with D uncertain. The CDR3 consists of 12 residues. In germline, CDR1 is SQVTM, CDR2 ANQGSEA. V lost 2 bases, J lost 7 bases, and 11 bases lay in between.

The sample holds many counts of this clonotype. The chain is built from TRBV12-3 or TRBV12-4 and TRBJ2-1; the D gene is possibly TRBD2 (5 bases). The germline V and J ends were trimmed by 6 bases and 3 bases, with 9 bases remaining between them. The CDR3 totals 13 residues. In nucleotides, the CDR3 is TGTGCCAGCAGCCTCGGGGTCTACAATGAGCAGTTCTTC. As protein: CASSLGVYNEQFF.

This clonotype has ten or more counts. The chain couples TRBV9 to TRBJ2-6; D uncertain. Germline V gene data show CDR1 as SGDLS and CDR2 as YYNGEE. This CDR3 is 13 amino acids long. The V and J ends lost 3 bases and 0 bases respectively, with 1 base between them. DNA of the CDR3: TGTGCCAGCAGCGGCTCTGGGGCCAACGTCCTGACTTTC. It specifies CASSGSGANVLTF.

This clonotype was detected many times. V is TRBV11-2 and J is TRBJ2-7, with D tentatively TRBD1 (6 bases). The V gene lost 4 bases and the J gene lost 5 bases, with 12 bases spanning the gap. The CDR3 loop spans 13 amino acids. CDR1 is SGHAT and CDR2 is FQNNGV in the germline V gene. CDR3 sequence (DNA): TGTGCCAGCAGCTCACCAGGGGTTAACGAGCAGTACTTC. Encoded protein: CASSSPGVNEQYF. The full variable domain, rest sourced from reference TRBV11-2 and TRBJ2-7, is EAGVAQSPRYKIIEKRQSVAFWCNPISGHATLYWYQQILGQGPKLLIQFQNNGVVDDSQLPKDRFSAERLKGVDSTLKIQPAKLEDSAVYLCASSSPGVNEQYFGPGTRLTVT.

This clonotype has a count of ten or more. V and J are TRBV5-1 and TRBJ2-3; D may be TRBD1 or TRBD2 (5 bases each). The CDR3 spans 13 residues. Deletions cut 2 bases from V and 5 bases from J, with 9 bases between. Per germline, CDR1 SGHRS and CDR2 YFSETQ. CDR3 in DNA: TGCGCCAGCAGCTTATGGGGGAAAGATACGCAGTATTTT. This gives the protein CASSLWGKDTQYF.

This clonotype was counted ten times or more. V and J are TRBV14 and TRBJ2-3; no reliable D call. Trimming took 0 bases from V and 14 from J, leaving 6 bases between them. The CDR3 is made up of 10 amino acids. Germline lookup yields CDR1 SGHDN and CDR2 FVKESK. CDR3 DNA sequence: TGTGCCAGCAGCCAAGAGGTTCCGTATTTT. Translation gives CASSQEVPYF.

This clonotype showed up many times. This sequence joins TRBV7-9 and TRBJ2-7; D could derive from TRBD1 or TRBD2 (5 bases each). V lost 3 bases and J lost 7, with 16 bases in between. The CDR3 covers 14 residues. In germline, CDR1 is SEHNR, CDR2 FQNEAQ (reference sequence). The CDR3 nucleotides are TGTGCCAGCAGCTTGCCGGGACCCCTTCAAGAGCAGTACTTC. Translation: CASSLPGPLQEQYF. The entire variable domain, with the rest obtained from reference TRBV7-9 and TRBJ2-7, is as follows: DTGVSQNPRHKITKRGQNVTFRCDPISEHNRLYWYRQTLGQGPEFLTYFQNEAQLEKSRLLSDRFSAERPKGSFSTLEIQRTEQGDSAMYLCASSLPGPLQEQYFGPGTRLTVT.

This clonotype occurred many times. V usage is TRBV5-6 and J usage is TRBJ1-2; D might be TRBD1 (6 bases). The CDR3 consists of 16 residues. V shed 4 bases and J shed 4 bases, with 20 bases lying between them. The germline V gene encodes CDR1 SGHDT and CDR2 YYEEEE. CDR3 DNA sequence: TGTGCCAGCAGCCCAAGGTGGACAGAAGCAACCTATGGCTACACCTTC. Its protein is CASSPRWTEATYGYTF.

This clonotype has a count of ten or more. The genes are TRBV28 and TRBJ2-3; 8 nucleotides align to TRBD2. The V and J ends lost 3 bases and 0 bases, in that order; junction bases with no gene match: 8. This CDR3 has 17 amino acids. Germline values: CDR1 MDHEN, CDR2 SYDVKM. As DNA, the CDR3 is TGTGCCAGCAGTTTTCAACTAGCGGTAGCTAGCACAGATACGCAGTATTTT. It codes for CASSFQLAVASTDTQYF.

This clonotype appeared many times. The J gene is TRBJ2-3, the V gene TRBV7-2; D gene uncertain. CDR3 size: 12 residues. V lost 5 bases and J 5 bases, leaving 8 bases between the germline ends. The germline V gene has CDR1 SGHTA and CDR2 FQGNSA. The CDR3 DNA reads TGTGCCAGCAGCCCCCTACAAGATACGCAGTATTTT. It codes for CASSPLQDTQYF.

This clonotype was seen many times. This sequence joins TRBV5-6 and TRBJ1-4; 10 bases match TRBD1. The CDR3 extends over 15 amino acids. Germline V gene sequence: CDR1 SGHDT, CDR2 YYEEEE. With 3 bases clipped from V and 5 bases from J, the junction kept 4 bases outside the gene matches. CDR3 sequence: CASSSPGQGNEKLFF. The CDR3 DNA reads TGTGCCAGCAGCTCCCCGGGACAGGGGAATGAAAAACTGTTTTTT.

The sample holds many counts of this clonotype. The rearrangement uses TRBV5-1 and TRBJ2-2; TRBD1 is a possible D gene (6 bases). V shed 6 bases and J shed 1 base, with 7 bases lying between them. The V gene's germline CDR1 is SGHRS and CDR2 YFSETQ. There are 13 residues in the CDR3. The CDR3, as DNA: TGCGCCAGCAAGGACAGGAACACCGGGGAGCTGTTTTTT. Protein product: CASKDRNTGELFF.

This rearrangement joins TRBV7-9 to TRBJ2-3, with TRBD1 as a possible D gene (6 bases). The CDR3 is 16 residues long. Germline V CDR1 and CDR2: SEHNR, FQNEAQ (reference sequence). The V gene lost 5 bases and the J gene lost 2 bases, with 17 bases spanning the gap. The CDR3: CASSHPPGAYTDTQYF. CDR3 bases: TGTGCCAGCAGCCATCCTCCAGGGGCCTACACAGATACGCAGTATTTT.

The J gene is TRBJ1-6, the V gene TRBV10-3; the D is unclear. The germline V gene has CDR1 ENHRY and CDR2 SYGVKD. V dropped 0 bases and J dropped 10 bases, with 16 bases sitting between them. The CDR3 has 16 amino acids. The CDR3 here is CAISESSGGTKSPLHF. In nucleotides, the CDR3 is TGTGCCATCAGTGAGTCGTCAGGCGGTACGAAATCACCCCTCCACTTT.

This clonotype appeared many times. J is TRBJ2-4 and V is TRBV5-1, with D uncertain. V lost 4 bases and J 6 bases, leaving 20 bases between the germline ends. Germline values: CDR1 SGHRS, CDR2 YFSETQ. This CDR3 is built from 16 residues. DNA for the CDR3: TGCGCCAGCAGCGTACCCCTTTCGGAGCCCTCAAACATTCAGTACTTC. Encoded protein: CASSVPLSEPSNIQYF.

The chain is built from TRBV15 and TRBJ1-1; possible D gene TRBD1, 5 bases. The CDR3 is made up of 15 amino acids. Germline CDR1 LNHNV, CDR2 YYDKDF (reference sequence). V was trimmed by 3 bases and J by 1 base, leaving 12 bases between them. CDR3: CATSSRQSWNTEAFF. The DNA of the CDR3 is TGTGCCACCAGCAGCAGACAGTCTTGGAACACTGAAGCTTTCTTT.

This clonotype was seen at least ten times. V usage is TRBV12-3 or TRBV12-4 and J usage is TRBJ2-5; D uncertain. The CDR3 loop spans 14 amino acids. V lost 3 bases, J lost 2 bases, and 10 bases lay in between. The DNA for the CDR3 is TGTGCCAGCAGTTTTGGCAGCGAACAAGAGACCCAGTACTTC. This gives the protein CASSFGSEQETQYF.

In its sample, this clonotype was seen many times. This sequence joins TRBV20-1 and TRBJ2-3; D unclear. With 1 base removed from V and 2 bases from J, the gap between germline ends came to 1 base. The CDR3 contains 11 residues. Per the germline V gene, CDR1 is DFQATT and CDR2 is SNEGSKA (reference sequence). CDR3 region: CSARVTDTQYF. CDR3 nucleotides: TGCAGTGCTAGAGTCACAGATACGCAGTATTTT.